The 29 T cell receptor beta chains given below trace back to one sample, sequenced in a study of CD4 T cells in relation to SARS-CoV-2 and coronaviruses. Clones were read by immunoSEQ multiplex PCR, and TCRdb kept only the in-frame ones, dropping some. The sample records around 25,000 clones, 60% to 80% being singletons. Before the COVID-19 pandemic, during about 2010-2018, CD4+ T cells were taken from unexposed donors. The cells were cultured for around ten days before CD4+ T cells were isolated. Antigens for these TCRs are unknown. Material: CD4+ T cells from PBMCs, cultured in vitro. All receptors come from a human donor in good health.

The chain recombines TRBV7-2 with TRBJ2-3; D is unclear. Germline loops: CDR1 SGHTA, CDR2 FQGNSA. This CDR3 is built from 12 residues. The germline V and J ends were trimmed by 3 bases and 4 bases, with 5 bases remaining between them. This chain's CDR3 is CASSFIADTQYF. CDR3 DNA: TGTGCCAGCAGCTTCATAGCAGATACGCAGTATTTT.

The chain recombines TRBV6-2 or TRBV6-3 with TRBJ1-2, with D unclear. Germline V gene sequence: CDR1 MNHEY, CDR2 SVGEGT. The ends were cut back, 4 bases at V and 0 bases at J, with 12 bases in the middle. There are 15 residues in the CDR3. The CDR3 reads CASSWPDPANYGYTF. In DNA, the CDR3 is TGTGCCAGCAGTTGGCCAGACCCAGCTAACTATGGCTACACCTTC.

This clone came up a few times. The J gene is TRBJ1-5, the V gene TRBV13; D call uncertain. Germline V gives CDR1 PRHDT, CDR2 FYEKMQ (reference sequence). V shed 3 bases and J shed 2 bases, with 11 bases lying between them. The CDR3 length is 15 residues. The CDR3 sequence is CASSFRREGNQPQHF. The DNA for the CDR3 is TGTGCCAGCAGCTTCAGGAGGGAAGGCAATCAGCCCCAGCATTTT.

V is TRBV6-2 or TRBV6-3 and J is TRBJ2-2; TRBD1 might be the D (5 bases). CDR1 is MNHEY and CDR2 is SVGEGT in the germline V gene. The length of the CDR3 is 15 residues. V lost 5 bases, J lost 0 bases, and 10 bases lay in between. The CDR3 here is CASSLDSPNTGELFF. Here the CDR3 DNA reads TGTGCCAGCAGTCTAGACAGCCCGAACACCGGGGAGCTGTTTTTT.

The V gene is TRBV10-3, the J gene TRBJ2-2; TRBD2 is a possible D gene (5 bases). The CDR3 is 18 amino acids. Trimming pared 4 bases from V and 0 bases from J, leaving 18 bases between. From germline, CDR1 is ENHRY and CDR2 SYGVKD. This CDR3 reads CAISGTASGPANTGELFF. The CDR3 DNA reads TGTGCCATCAGTGGAACCGCAAGCGGACCCGCGAACACCGGGGAGCTGTTTTTT.

V is TRBV6-6 and J is TRBJ2-3; either TRBD1 or TRBD2 may supply D (5 bases each). With 5 bases removed from V and 6 bases from J, the gap between germline ends came to 9 bases. The CDR3 contains 12 residues. The germline V gene encodes CDR1 MNHNY and CDR2 SVGAGI (reference sequence). The CDR3: CASSPGTDTQYF. DNA of the CDR3: TGTGCCAGCAGTCCAGGGACCGATACGCAGTATTTT.

The genes are TRBV12-5 and TRBJ2-1, with 8 bases matching TRBD2. The V gene's germline CDR1 is LGHNT and CDR2 FRNRAP. There are 13 residues in the CDR3. V gave up 3 bases and J gave up 9 bases; unmatched junction bases: 4. This CDR3 reads CASGLNGLAEQFF. CDR3 bases: TGTGCTAGTGGTTTAAACGGACTAGCTGAGCAGTTCTTC.

This clone has a single count. The chain recombines TRBV12-3 or TRBV12-4 with TRBJ1-5, with D maybe TRBD1 (5 bases). The CDR3 runs to 13 residues. The V gene lost 6 bases and the J gene lost 5 bases, with 11 bases spanning the gap. CDR3 bases: TGTGCCAGCAGCCAAGGGACCTATCAGCCCCAGCATTTT. Amino acid sequence: CASSQGTYQPQHF.

This clone was detected once. CDR3 coding DNA: TGTGCCAGCTCTACAGGGAATTCACCCCTCCACTTT. Protein product: CASSTGNSPLHF. The chain is built from TRBV18 and TRBJ1-6; TRBD1 might be the D (6 bases). Germline V gives CDR1 KGHSH, CDR2 LQKENI. V gave up 6 bases and J gave up 7 bases, with 7 bases separating them. The length of the CDR3 is 12 residues.

The V gene is TRBV6-2 or TRBV6-3, the J gene TRBJ1-2; 10 positions agree with TRBD1. The CDR3 is 15 amino acids. V gave up 4 bases and J gave up 3 bases; unmatched junction bases: 5. Germline V gene sequence: CDR1 MNHEY, CDR2 SVGEGT. The CDR3 DNA reads TGTGCCAGCAGTTCCCCGGGACAGGGGCACTATGGCTACACCTTC. Translated: CASSSPGQGHYGYTF.

The genes are TRBV7-9 and TRBJ2-3; 14 positions match TRBD2. The trim removed 5 bases at V and 7 bases at J, leaving 8 bases unmatched. The CDR3 sequence is 16 residues long. Germline V gives CDR1 SEHNR, CDR2 FQNEAQ (reference sequence). DNA for the CDR3: TGTGCCAGCAGCCCCCTGACTAGCGGGGGGGCCTATACGCAGTATTTT. It is translated as CASSPLTSGGAYTQYF.

The rearrangement links TRBV7-9 to TRBJ1-1, with D perhaps TRBD1 (5 bases). The CDR3 extends over 14 amino acids. CDR1 is SEHNR, CDR2 FQNEAQ, per germline (reference sequence). Between the trimmed V and J ends, which lost 5 bases and 3 bases, there was a span of 13 bases. CDR3 amino acids: CASSVYRGDTEAFF. CDR3 DNA: TGTGCCAGCAGCGTTTACCGAGGGGACACTGAAGCTTTCTTT.

The rearrangement uses TRBV5-6 and TRBJ1-1; D perhaps matches TRBD1 (5 bases). This CDR3 spans 13 amino acids. Trimming shortened V by 7 bases and J by 1 base, and 11 bases separated the two germline ends. Germline V CDR1 and CDR2: SGHDT, YYEEEE. CDR3 region: CASGGGGNTEAFF. The CDR3, as DNA: TGTGCCAGCGGTGGGGGAGGGAACACTGAAGCTTTCTTT.

This chain uses TRBV5-1 with TRBJ2-1; 10 bases are a match to TRBD2. The CDR3 runs 16 residues. Trimming at V came to 3 bases and at J to 10 bases, leaving 13 bases not matched to a gene. Germline V gene sequence: CDR1 SGHRS, CDR2 YFSETQ. The CDR3 sequence is CASSSIAGGLLSEQFF. The CDR3 coding sequence is TGCGCCAGCAGCTCTATAGCGGGGGGCCTCCTCTCAGAGCAGTTCTTC.

This clone was picked up a small number of times. The genes are TRBV9 and TRBJ1-1; unclear D gene. The V and J ends lost 4 bases and 5 bases respectively, with 12 bases between them. Germline V gene sequence: CDR1 SGDLS, CDR2 YYNGEE. This CDR3 spans 13 amino acids. CDR3 protein: CASSPRPGTEAFF. CDR3 nucleotides: TGTGCCAGCAGCCCCCGGCCGGGGACTGAAGCTTTCTTT.

This clone was recorded a few times. CDR3 amino acids: CASRLTSATNEKLFF. The CDR3 DNA sequence: TGTGCCAGTAGACTAACGAGTGCAACTAATGAAAAACTGTTTTTT. This chain joins TRBV19 and TRBJ1-4; D unresolved. The CDR3 consists of 15 residues. V dropped 6 bases and J dropped 0 bases, with 11 bases sitting between them. Germline assignment: CDR1 LNHDA and CDR2 SQIVND (reference sequence).

The chain has TRBV25-1 and TRBJ2-1; 12 bases align to TRBD2. Trimming removed 4 bases from V and 9 bases from J; junction bases left unmatched: 7. The V gene's germline CDR1 is MGHDK and CDR2 SYGVNS. This CDR3 contains 15 residues. The CDR3: CASSASGGAFLEQFF. The CDR3 bases are TGTGCCAGCAGTGCTAGCGGGGGGGCCTTTCTTGAGCAGTTCTTC.

The genes are TRBV9 and TRBJ1-5; 8 bases match TRBD1. Germline V lookup: CDR1 SGDLS, CDR2 YYNGEE. V was clipped by 4 bases and J by 7 bases; unmatched bases: 13. The CDR3 runs 16 residues. CDR3 DNA sequence: TGTGCCAGCAGCCCCCCCGACACAGGGGGACAACAGCCCCAGCATTTT. Its translation is CASSPPDTGGQQPQHF.

The chain recombines TRBV19 with TRBJ2-3, with TRBD2 matching over 9 bases. The CDR3 spans 14 residues. V was pared by 6 bases and J by 8 bases, with 9 bases of the junction left unmatched. Germline V gives CDR1 LNHDA, CDR2 SQIVND (reference sequence). For the CDR3, the DNA is TGTGCCAGTAGGGGGACTAGCCTTCTCGGTACGCAGTATTTT. As protein: CASRGTSLLGTQYF.

This chain links TRBV18 with TRBJ2-5; D unresolved. The CDR3 totals 11 residues. In germline, CDR1 is KGHSH, CDR2 LQKENI. With 2 bases removed from V and 5 bases from J, the gap between germline ends came to 3 bases. CDR3 sequence reads: CASSPMETQYF. The CDR3 DNA is TGTGCCAGCTCACCAATGGAGACCCAGTACTTC.

The DNA for the CDR3 is TGTGCCTGGACGGGCCTTAAAGGGAATTCACCCCTCCACTTT. Its protein is CAWTGLKGNSPLHF. The rearrangement joins TRBV30 to TRBJ1-6; D is ambiguous. Per the germline V gene, CDR1 is GTSNPN and CDR2 is SVGIG (reference sequence). This CDR3 has 14 amino acids. Trimming cost V 4 bases and J 7 bases, with 14 bases left between them.

Here the CDR3 reads CASSQVPGLAGEISGTGELFF. The CDR3 DNA sequence: TGCGCCAGCAGCCAAGTCCCGGGACTAGCGGGAGAAATATCGGGTACCGGGGAGCTGTTTTTT. J is TRBJ2-2 and V is TRBV4-1, with 14 bases identical to TRBD2. The V gene end was trimmed by 1 base and the J gene end by 5 bases; junction bases not matched to a gene: 15. This CDR3 is built from 21 residues. Germline loops: CDR1 MGHRA, CDR2 YSYEKL.

This chain links TRBV7-2 with TRBJ2-1; D possibly matches TRBD1 or TRBD2 (5 bases each). The germline CDR1 and CDR2 sequences are SGHTA and FQGNSA. V was clipped by 0 bases and J by 6 bases, with 15 bases between them. The CDR3 is 16 residues long. CDR3 region: CASSLASGPGGNEQFF. CDR3 nucleotides: TGTGCCAGCAGCTTAGCTTCGGGGCCTGGGGGCAATGAGCAGTTCTTC.

This chain links TRBV25-1 with TRBJ2-5, with 10 bases that match TRBD2. Germline values: CDR1 MGHDK, CDR2 SYGVNS. The CDR3 covers 17 residues. The ends lost 1 base at V and 0 bases at J; junction bases unmatched: 5. Here the CDR3 DNA reads TGTGCCAGCAGTGAATCGCGGACTAGCGGCTACCAAGAGACCCAGTACTTC. It encodes CASSESRTSGYQETQYF.

The chain combines TRBV6-5 with TRBJ2-7; D gene unclear. Germline loops: CDR1 MNHEY, CDR2 SVGAGI. The CDR3 loop spans 14 amino acids. Trimming removed 6 bases from V and 2 bases from J, with 14 bases in between. The CDR3 protein is CASRSQTSPYEQYF. DNA for the CDR3: TGTGCCAGCAGGTCCCAAACGTCGCCCTACGAGCAGTACTTC.

The chain's CDR3 is CASSLGPTNSYNEQFF. The CDR3 DNA reads TGTGCCAGCAGCTTAGGTCCTACCAACTCCTACAATGAGCAGTTCTTC. This sequence joins TRBV7-3 and TRBJ2-1; the D is unclear. CDR3 size: 16 residues. V was clipped by 2 bases and J by 0 bases, with 11 bases between them. Germline V gene lookup returns CDR1 SGHTA and CDR2 FQGTGA.

The chain uses TRBV5-1 and TRBJ1-2; no clear D gene. V lost 0 bases to trimming and J lost 0 bases, with 12 bases between them. Germline assignment: CDR1 SGHRS and CDR2 YFSETQ. The CDR3 is 16 residues long. CDR3 region: CASSLAGLGANYGYTF. The CDR3 DNA reads TGCGCCAGCAGCTTGGCCGGGCTCGGGGCTAACTATGGCTACACCTTC.

The chain joins TRBV18 to TRBJ2-3, with 11 bases lining up with TRBD2. Germline V gene sequence: CDR1 KGHSH, CDR2 LQKENI. The CDR3 contains 20 residues. V lost 0 bases and J lost 1; bases outside the gene matches: 12. The CDR3 is CASSPPVASGRIRRTDTQYF. The CDR3 DNA sequence: TGTGCCAGCTCACCACCTGTGGCTAGCGGGAGGATCCGTCGCACAGATACGCAGTATTTT.

This chain connects TRBV3-1 (or the pseudogene TRBV3-2) to TRBJ2-5, with D perhaps matching TRBD2 (6 bases). V dropped 4 bases and J dropped 0 bases, with 9 bases sitting between them. Germline loops: CDR1 LGHDT, CDR2 YNNKEL (reference sequence). The CDR3 has 14 amino acids. CDR3 residues: CASSPAGYQETQYF. The CDR3 DNA reads as TGTGCCAGCAGCCCGGCGGGGTACCAAGAGACCCAGTACTTC.